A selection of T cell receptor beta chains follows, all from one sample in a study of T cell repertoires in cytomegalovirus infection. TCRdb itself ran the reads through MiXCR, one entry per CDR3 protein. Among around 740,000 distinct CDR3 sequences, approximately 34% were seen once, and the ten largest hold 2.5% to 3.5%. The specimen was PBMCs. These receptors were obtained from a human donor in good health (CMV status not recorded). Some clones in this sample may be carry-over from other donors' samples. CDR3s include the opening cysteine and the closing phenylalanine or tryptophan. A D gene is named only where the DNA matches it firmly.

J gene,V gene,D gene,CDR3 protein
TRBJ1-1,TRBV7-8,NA,CASSLDTNTEAFF
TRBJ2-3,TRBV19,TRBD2,CASSIMRLAGVGGTQYF
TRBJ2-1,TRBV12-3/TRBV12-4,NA,CASSSLDIGLKFF
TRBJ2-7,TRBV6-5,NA,CASSTPGRTRNEQYF
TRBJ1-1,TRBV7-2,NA,CASSLGDGGKAFF
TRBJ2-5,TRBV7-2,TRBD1,CASSLAGQGAETQYF
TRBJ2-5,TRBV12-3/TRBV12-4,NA,CASSLAGKTQYF
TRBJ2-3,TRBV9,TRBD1,CASSPEGQYTDTQYF
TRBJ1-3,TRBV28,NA,CASNLLKGNTIYF
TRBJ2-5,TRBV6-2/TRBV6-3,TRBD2,CASRASGGREETQYF
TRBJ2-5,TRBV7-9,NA,CASSLNRVRLETQYF
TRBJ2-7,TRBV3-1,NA,CASSHFGGREQYF
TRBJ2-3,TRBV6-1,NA,CASSDAGTPSTDTQYF
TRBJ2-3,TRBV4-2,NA,CASSFRRAADTQYF
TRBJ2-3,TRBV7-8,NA,CASSFRMRDRSTDTQYF
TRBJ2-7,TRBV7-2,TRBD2,CASSSLLAGGPYEQYF
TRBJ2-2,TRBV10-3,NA,CATNPLGALNTGELFF
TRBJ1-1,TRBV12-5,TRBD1,CASGMIGGKNTEAFF
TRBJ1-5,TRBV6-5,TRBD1,CASSSPRTGGLNQPQHF
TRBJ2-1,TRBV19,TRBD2,CASRVGTSGNEQFF
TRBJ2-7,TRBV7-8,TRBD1,CASSLVGDRAYEQYF
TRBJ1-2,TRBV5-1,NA,CASSLAADSNYGYTF
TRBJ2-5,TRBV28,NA,CASSLVGARETQYF
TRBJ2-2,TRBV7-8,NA,CASSLAGGAPSGELFF
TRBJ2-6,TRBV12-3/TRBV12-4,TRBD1,CASSTRGSGANVLTF
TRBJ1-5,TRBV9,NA,CASRSGGAGGNQPQHF
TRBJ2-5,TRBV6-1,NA,CASSEAALAAETQYF
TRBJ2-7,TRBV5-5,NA,CASSLIGVDGHEQYF